The source of this TCR beta chain is a study of cytomegalovirus exposure and HLA in healthy donors. Broader study findings: Upon later analysis, TCR association rates were observed to vary by HLA locus, being highest for DRB1 and lowest for HLA-C.

This clone was observed a single time. What it binds is unknown. The study ran its PCR with 60 Vbeta and 13 Jbeta primers. Profiling relied on immunoSEQ multiplex PCR, and the TCRdb table lists in-frame clones only, not all of them. Of under 200,000 clones listed, around 86% are singletons. Germline CDR1 reads ENHRY; CDR2 reads SYGVKD. The CDR3 has 15 amino acids. The J segment lost 3 bases and the V segment lost 4 bases, leaving 6 bases of the junction unmatched. The chain uses TRBV10-3 and TRBJ2-7, with 10 bases aligning to TRBD2. The TCR sequence derives from a girl aged 2-10 years in good health and CMV-seropositive. Sequencing was performed on PBMCs. The CDR3 sequence: CAISGAGGKGYEQYF. CDR3 DNA: TGTGCCATCAGTGGAGCGGGGGGGAAGGGCTACGAGCAGTACTTC.